The rows below give T cell receptor beta chains drawn from one sample of a study of cytomegalovirus exposure and HLA in healthy donors. Sequenced by immunoSEQ multiplex PCR; TCRdb stores in-frame clones only, minus some. The table lists some 220,000 clones, roughly 89% of them singletons. The material sequenced was PBMCs. All receptors come from a woman under 30 in good health and CMV-seronegative. CDR3s include the opening cysteine and the closing phenylalanine or tryptophan. The D gene is left open where the match is weak. For some rows the clone size is stated as once, few or many, or as a class when expanded; others skip it.

V: TRBV18; J: TRBJ2-7; length: 14; size: NA; D: NA; CDR3: CASSSTGMPYEQYF; DNA: TGTGCCAGCTCATCGACAGGTATGCCCTACGAGCAGTACTTC
V: TRBV9; J: TRBJ1-4; length: 13; size: NA; D: NA; CDR3: CASSRETNEKLFF; DNA: TGTGCCAGCAGCAGGGAGACTAATGAAAAACTGTTTTTT
V: TRBV6-1; J: TRBJ1-2; length: 12; size: NA; D: NA; CDR3: CASSEADYGYTF; DNA: TGTGCCAGCAGTGAAGCCGACTATGGCTACACCTTC
V: TRBV2; J: TRBJ2-3; length: 15; size: NA; D: NA; CDR3: CARPLGSGRTDTQYF; DNA: TGTGCCAGGCCCTTGGGTAGCGGACGCACAGATACGCAGTATTTT
V: TRBV10-3; J: TRBJ2-7; length: 15; size: NA; D: NA; CDR3: CAISELDGSSYEQYF; DNA: TGTGCCATCAGTGAGCTGGACGGGAGCTCCTACGAGCAGTACTTC
V: TRBV27; J: TRBJ1-2; length: 16; size: once; D: TRBD1; CDR3: CASRPMPRQGGYGYTF; DNA: TGTGCCAGCAGACCCATGCCCCGACAGGGAGGCTATGGCTACACCTTC
V: TRBV2; J: TRBJ1-4; length: 14; size: NA; D: NA; CDR3: CASSPDSHDEKLFF; DNA: TGTGCCAGCAGCCCCGACAGTCACGATGAAAAACTGTTTTTT
V: TRBV5-6; J: TRBJ2-2; length: 16; size: NA; D: NA; CDR3: CASSLGGGASTGELFF; DNA: TGTGCCAGCAGCTTGGGGGGGGGCGCAAGCACCGGGGAGCTGTTTTTT
V: TRBV10-3; J: TRBJ2-3; length: 20; size: NA; D: TRBD2; CDR3: CAISESGREASRRSTDTQYF; DNA: TGTGCCATCAGTGAGTCGGGTCGGGAGGCTAGCAGGAGAAGCACAGATACGCAGTATTTT
V: TRBV7-6; J: TRBJ2-5; length: 13; size: NA; D: NA; CDR3: CASSEAGGETQYF; DNA: TGTGCCAGCAGCGAGGCCGGAGGTGAGACCCAGTACTTC
V: TRBV2; J: TRBJ2-1; length: 15; size: NA; D: NA; CDR3: CASSEGVIHYNEQFF; DNA: TGTGCCAGCAGTGAAGGCGTCATCCACTACAATGAGCAGTTCTTC
V: TRBV7-8; J: TRBJ2-3; length: 15; size: once; D: TRBD2; CDR3: CASSLGGSIVDTQYF; DNA: TGTGCCAGCAGCTTGGGCGGGAGTATAGTAGATACGCAGTATTTT
V: TRBV25-1; J: TRBJ2-7; length: 12; size: NA; D: TRBD1; CDR3: CASGTGWSEQYF; DNA: TGTGCCAGCGGGACAGGGTGGAGCGAGCAGTACTTC
V: TRBV11-2; J: TRBJ2-5; length: 19; size: NA; D: TRBD2; CDR3: CASSPWAPGLAGVGETQYF; DNA: TGTGCCAGCAGCCCTTGGGCTCCGGGACTAGCGGGAGTTGGGGAGACCCAGTACTTC
V: TRBV4-1; J: TRBJ2-2; length: 21; size: NA; D: TRBD2; CDR3: CASSQDPDPGRAGGNTGELFF; DNA: TGCGCCAGCAGCCAAGATCCAGATCCCGGCCGCGCGGGGGGGAACACCGGGGAGCTGTTTTTT
V: TRBV11-2; J: TRBJ1-2; length: 14; size: once; D: TRBD1; CDR3: CASSLRQGANGYTF; DNA: TGTGCCAGCAGCTTAAGACAGGGGGCGAATGGCTACACCTTC
V: TRBV7-9; J: TRBJ2-1; length: 16; size: NA; D: NA; CDR3: CASSPRDSAVRNEQFF; DNA: TGTGCCAGCAGCCCTCGGGACTCTGCCGTAAGGAATGAGCAGTTCTTC
V: TRBV6-5; J: TRBJ2-7; length: 15; size: NA; D: TRBD2; CDR3: CASSPGLAGSYEQYF; DNA: TGTGCCAGCAGTCCGGGACTAGCGGGATCCTACGAGCAGTACTTC
V: TRBV4-1; J: TRBJ2-5; length: 14; size: NA; D: NA; CDR3: CASSQGSSQETQYF; DNA: TGCGCCAGCAGCCAAGGGTCTAGCCAAGAGACCCAGTACTTC
V: TRBV6-1; J: TRBJ2-7; length: 20; size: NA; D: TRBD2; CDR3: CASNERGHPGTSGRPYEQYF; DNA: TGTGCCAGCAATGAACGTGGACATCCGGGGACTAGCGGGAGGCCATACGAGCAGTACTTC
V: TRBV6-4; J: TRBJ2-7; length: 14; size: NA; D: NA; CDR3: CASSGIAPTSEQYF; DNA: TGTGCCAGCAGTGGCATAGCGCCTACCTCCGAGCAGTACTTC
V: TRBV29-1; J: TRBJ2-7; length: 15; size: once; D: TRBD2; CDR3: CSVRGLAGGPSEQYF; DNA: TGCAGCGTTCGCGGACTAGCGGGAGGGCCATCCGAGCAGTACTTC
V: TRBV7-2; J: TRBJ2-7; length: 15; size: NA; D: TRBD1; CDR3: CASSADRGAQGEQYF; DNA: TGTGCCAGCAGCGCCGACAGGGGAGCCCAGGGAGAGCAGTACTTC
V: TRBV18; J: TRBJ1-4; length: 16; size: NA; D: NA; CDR3: CASSPRGQLTNEKLFF; DNA: TGTGCCAGCTCACCCCGGGGACAACTTACTAATGAAAAACTGTTTTTT
V: TRBV7-6; J: TRBJ2-7; length: 14; size: NA; D: NA; CDR3: CASSPLYSTYEQYF; DNA: TGTGCCAGCAGCCCCTTGTACAGCACCTACGAGCAGTACTTC
V: TRBV2; J: TRBJ2-3; length: 13; size: NA; D: NA; CDR3: CAGGSGITDTQYF; DNA: TGTGCCGGGGGGTCAGGTATCACAGATACGCAGTATTTT
V: TRBV19; J: TRBJ2-5; length: 13; size: NA; D: NA; CDR3: CASKPTGRETQYF; DNA: TGTGCCAGCAAACCGACAGGACGAGAGACCCAGTACTTC
V: TRBV25-1; J: TRBJ2-7; length: 15; size: NA; D: NA; CDR3: CASSEYRGGSYEQYF; DNA: TGTGCCAGCAGTGAATATAGGGGTGGCAGTTACGAGCAGTACTTC
V: TRBV10-2; J: TRBJ1-2; length: 15; size: few; D: TRBD1; CDR3: CASIPTGQGTGGYTF; DNA: TGCGCCAGCATCCCGACTGGACAGGGTACAGGAGGCTACACCTTC
V: TRBV5-1; J: TRBJ1-2; length: 15; size: NA; D: NA; CDR3: CASSPSGQPSYGYTF; DNA: TGCGCCAGCAGCCCGTCGGGACAACCATCCTATGGCTACACCTTC
V: TRBV11-2; J: TRBJ2-4; length: 14; size: NA; D: NA; CDR3: CASSLVGVKNIQYF; DNA: TGTGCCAGCAGCTTAGTAGGGGTCAAAAACATTCAGTACTTC
V: TRBV4-2; J: TRBJ2-3; length: 16; size: NA; D: TRBD2; CDR3: CASSQIIAGTTDTQYF; DNA: TGTGCCAGCAGCCAAATTATAGCGGGAACCACAGATACGCAGTATTTT
V: TRBV7-9; J: TRBJ1-3; length: 12; size: NA; D: NA; CDR3: CASSRNEDTIYF; DNA: TGTGCCAGCAGCCGCAACGAGGACACCATATATTTT
V: TRBV19; J: TRBJ2-2; length: 14; size: NA; D: NA; CDR3: CASSIGTQAGELFF; DNA: TGTGCCAGTAGTATAGGCACCCAGGCCGGGGAGCTGTTTTTT
V: TRBV4-1; J: TRBJ2-1; length: 19; size: NA; D: TRBD2; CDR3: CASSRFGTSGRAGANEQFF; DNA: TGCGCCAGCAGCCGCTTCGGGACTAGCGGGAGGGCTGGGGCCAATGAGCAGTTCTTC
V: TRBV5-4; J: TRBJ2-5; length: 15; size: NA; D: TRBD2; CDR3: CASSLGLAGGETQYF; DNA: TGTGCCAGCAGCTTGGGACTAGCGGGGGGTGAGACCCAGTACTTC
V: TRBV5-6; J: TRBJ1-2; length: 17; size: NA; D: TRBD1; CDR3: CASSLGATGGSNYGYTF; DNA: TGTGCCAGCAGCTTGGGTGCGACAGGGGGCTCTAACTATGGCTACACCTTC
V: TRBV4-2; J: TRBJ2-7; length: 15; size: once; D: TRBD2; CDR3: CASSQDPSGVYEQYF; DNA: TGTGCCAGCAGCCAAGACCCTAGCGGGGTGTACGAGCAGTACTTC
V: TRBV5-1; J: TRBJ2-3; length: 14; size: NA; D: NA; CDR3: CASSSERSTDTQYF; DNA: TGCGCCAGCAGCTCAGAAAGAAGCACAGATACGCAGTATTTT
V: TRBV5-1; J: TRBJ2-7; length: 14; size: NA; D: TRBD2; CDR3: CASSLSGRLNEQYF; DNA: TGCGCCAGCAGCCTTAGCGGGAGACTGAACGAGCAGTACTTC
V: TRBV7-2; J: TRBJ2-7; length: 13; size: NA; D: NA; CDR3: CASSQLRFDEQYF; DNA: TGTGCCAGCAGCCAACTACGGTTCGACGAGCAGTACTTC
V: TRBV5-4; J: TRBJ2-1; length: 12; size: NA; D: TRBD1; CDR3: CAGQGAYNEQFF; DNA: TGTGCCGGACAGGGGGCCTACAATGAGCAGTTCTTC
V: TRBV4-2; J: TRBJ2-3; length: 14; size: NA; D: TRBD1; CDR3: CASSRQGATDTQYF; DNA: TGTGCCAGCAGCCGACAGGGGGCAACAGATACGCAGTATTTT
V: TRBV5-4; J: TRBJ2-5; length: 14; size: NA; D: TRBD2; CDR3: CASSTGLARETQYF; DNA: TGTGCCAGCAGCACGGGACTAGCAAGGGAGACCCAGTACTTC
V: TRBV21-1; J: TRBJ1-6; length: 18; size: NA; D: NA; CDR3: CASSKTPSSPLYNSPLHF; DNA: TGTGCCAGCAGCAAGACACCCTCCTCCCCCCTTTATAATTCACCCCTCCACTTT
V: TRBV27; J: TRBJ2-2; length: 13; size: NA; D: NA; CDR3: CASRRTNTGELFF; DNA: TGTGCCAGCAGGAGAACGAACACCGGGGAGCTGTTTTTT
V: TRBV11-3; J: TRBJ2-7; length: 14; size: NA; D: NA; CDR3: CASSLMGVSYEQYF; DNA: TGTGCCAGCAGCTTGATGGGAGTCTCCTACGAGCAGTACTTC
V: TRBV13; J: TRBJ2-5; length: 15; size: few; D: TRBD1; CDR3: CASSPMDRGQETQYF; DNA: TGTGCCAGCAGCCCGATGGACAGGGGGCAAGAGACCCAGTACTTC
V: TRBV4-1; J: TRBJ2-2; length: 17; size: NA; D: TRBD2; CDR3: CASSRWSGGANTGELFF; DNA: TGCGCCAGCAGCCGCTGGAGCGGGGGGGCGAACACCGGGGAGCTGTTTTTT
V: TRBV4-2; J: TRBJ1-5; length: 16; size: NA; D: TRBD1; CDR3: CASSQVKTGGHQPQHF; DNA: TGTGCCAGCAGCCAGGTAAAAACAGGGGGCCACCAGCCCCAGCATTTT
V: TRBV7-2; J: TRBJ2-7; length: 15; size: NA; D: TRBD1; CDR3: CASSFYRDRGYEQYF; DNA: TGTGCCAGCAGCTTCTACCGGGACAGGGGGTACGAGCAGTACTTC
V: TRBV5-1; J: TRBJ2-7; length: 14; size: NA; D: NA; CDR3: CASSLEAGTYEQYF; DNA: TGCGCCAGCAGCTTGGAGGCAGGAACCTACGAGCAGTACTTC